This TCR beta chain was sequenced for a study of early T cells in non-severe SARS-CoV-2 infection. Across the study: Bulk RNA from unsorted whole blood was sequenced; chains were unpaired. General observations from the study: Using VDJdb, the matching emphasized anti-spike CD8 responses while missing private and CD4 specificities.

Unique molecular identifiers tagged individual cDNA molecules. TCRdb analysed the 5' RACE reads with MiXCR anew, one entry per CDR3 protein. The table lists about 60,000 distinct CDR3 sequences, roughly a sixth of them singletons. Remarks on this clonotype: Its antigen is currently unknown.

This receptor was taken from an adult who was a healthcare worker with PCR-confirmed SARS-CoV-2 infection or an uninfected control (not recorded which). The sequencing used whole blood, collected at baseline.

The CDR3 sequence is CASSLAGNTEAFF. The DNA for the CDR3 is TGTGCCAGCAGCTTAGCAGGGAACACTGAAGCTTTCTTT. V and J are TRBV7-9 and TRBJ1-1; D is ambiguous. The V gene's germline CDR1 is SEHNR and CDR2 FQNEAQ (reference sequence). The length of the CDR3 is 13 residues. Trimming took 0 bases from V and 1 from J, leaving 3 bases between them.